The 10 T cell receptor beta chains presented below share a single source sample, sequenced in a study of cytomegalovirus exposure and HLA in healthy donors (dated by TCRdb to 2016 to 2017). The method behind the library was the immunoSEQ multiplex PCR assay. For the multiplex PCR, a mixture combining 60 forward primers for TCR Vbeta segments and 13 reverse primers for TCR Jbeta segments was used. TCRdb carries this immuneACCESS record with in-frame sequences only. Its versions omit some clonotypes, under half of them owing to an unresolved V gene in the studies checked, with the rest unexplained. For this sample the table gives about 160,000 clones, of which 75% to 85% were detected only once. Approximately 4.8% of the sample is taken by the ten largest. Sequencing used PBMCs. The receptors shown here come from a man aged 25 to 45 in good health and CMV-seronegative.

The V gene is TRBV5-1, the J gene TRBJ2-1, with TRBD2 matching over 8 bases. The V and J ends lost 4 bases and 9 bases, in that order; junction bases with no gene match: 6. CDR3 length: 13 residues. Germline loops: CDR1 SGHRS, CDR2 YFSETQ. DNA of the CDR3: TGCGCCAGCAGCCAGGAGCGGGGGAGTGAGCAGTTCTTC. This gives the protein CASSQERGSEQFF.

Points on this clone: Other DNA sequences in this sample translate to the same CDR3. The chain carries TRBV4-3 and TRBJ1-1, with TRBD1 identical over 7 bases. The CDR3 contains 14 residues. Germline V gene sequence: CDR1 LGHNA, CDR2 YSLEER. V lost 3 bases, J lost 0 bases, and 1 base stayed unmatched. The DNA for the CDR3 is TGCGCCAGCAGCCAGGACAGGATGAACACTGAAGCTTTCTTT. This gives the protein CASSQDRMNTEAFF.

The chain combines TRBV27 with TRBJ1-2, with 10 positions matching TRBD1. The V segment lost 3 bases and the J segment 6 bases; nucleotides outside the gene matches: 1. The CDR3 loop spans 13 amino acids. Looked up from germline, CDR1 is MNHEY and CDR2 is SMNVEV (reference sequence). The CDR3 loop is CASSFGTGDGYTF. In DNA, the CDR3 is TGTGCCAGCAGTTTTGGGACAGGGGATGGCTACACCTTC.

CDR3 bases: TGTGCCAGCAGCTATTTCGGGGAGAAGGACCACACCATATATTTT. Translated: CASSYFGEKDHTIYF. The chain recombines TRBV5-6 with TRBJ1-3; D is ambiguous. The germline V and J ends were trimmed by 3 bases and 8 bases, with 18 bases remaining between them. This CDR3 comprises 15 residues. CDR1 and CDR2 (germline): SGHDT, YYEEEE. The whole variable domain, remainder taken from reference TRBV5-6 and TRBJ1-3, is DAGVTQSPTHLIKTRGQQVTLRCSPKSGHDTVSWYQQALGQGPQFIFQYYEEEERQRGNFPDRFSGHQFPNYSSELNVNALLLGDSALYLCASSYFGEKDHTIYFGEGSWLTVV.

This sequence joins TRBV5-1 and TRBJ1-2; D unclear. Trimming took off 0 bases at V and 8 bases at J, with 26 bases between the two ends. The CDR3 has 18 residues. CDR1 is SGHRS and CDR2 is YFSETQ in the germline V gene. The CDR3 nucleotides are TGCGCCAGCAGCTTGGCCCCCGGTTTTACCTCGAAGGAGGGAGGCTACACCTTC. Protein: CASSLAPGFTSKEGGYTF.

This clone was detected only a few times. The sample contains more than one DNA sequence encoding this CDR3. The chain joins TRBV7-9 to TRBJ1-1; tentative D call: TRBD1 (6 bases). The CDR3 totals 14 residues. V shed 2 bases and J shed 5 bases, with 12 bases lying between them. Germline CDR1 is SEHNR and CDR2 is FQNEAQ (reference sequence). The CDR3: CASSLKGGGTEAFF. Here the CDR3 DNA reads TGTGCCAGCAGCTTAAAAGGGGGTGGGACTGAAGCTTTCTTT.

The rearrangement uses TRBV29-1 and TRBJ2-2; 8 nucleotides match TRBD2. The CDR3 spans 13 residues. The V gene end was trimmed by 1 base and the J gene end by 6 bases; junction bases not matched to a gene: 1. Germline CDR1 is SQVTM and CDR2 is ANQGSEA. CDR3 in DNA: TGCAGCGTTGAAGTCGGGAGGGCCGGGGAGCTGTTTTTT. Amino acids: CSVEVGRAGELFF.

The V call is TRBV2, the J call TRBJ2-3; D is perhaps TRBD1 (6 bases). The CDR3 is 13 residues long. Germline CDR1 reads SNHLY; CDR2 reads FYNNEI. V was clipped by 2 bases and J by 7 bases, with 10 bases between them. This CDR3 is CASSENREHTQYF. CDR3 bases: TGTGCCAGCAGTGAAAACAGGGAACATACGCAGTATTTT.

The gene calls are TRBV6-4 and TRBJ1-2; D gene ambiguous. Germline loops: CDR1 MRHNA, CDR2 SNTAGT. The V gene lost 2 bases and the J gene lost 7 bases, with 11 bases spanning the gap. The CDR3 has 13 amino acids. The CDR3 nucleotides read TGTGCCAGCAGTGACCGGGGTGTGGGTGGCTACACCTTC. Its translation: CASSDRGVGGYTF.

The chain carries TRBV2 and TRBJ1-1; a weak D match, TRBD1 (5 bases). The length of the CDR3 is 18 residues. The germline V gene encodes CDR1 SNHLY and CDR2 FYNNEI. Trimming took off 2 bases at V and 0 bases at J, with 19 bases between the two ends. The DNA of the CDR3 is TGTGCCAGCAGTGAACACCTGGGCTTCAGACAGCTGAACACTGAAGCTTTCTTT. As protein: CASSEHLGFRQLNTEAFF.